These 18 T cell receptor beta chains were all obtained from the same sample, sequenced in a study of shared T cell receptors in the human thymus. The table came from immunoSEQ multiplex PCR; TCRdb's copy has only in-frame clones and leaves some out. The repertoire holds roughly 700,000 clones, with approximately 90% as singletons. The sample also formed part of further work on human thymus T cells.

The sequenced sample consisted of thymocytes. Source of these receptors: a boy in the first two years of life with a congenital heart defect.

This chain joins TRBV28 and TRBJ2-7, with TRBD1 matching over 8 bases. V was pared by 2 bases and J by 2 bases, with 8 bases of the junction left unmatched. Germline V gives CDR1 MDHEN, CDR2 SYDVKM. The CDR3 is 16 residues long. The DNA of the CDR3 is TGTGCCAGCAGTTTACCCAGGCAGGGGGCGCCCTACGAGCAGTACTTC. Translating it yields CASSLPRQGAPYEQYF.

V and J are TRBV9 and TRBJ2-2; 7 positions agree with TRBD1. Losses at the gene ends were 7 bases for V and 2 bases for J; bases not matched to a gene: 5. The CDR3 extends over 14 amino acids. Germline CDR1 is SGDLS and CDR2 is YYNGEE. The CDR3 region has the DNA TGTGCCAGCCAGGGGGTCCTAAACACCGGGGAGCTGTTTTTT. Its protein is CASQGVLNTGELFF.

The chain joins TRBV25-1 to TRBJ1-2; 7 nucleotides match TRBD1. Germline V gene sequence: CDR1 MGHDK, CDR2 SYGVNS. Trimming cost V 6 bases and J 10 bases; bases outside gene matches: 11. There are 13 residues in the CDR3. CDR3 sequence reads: CASREGGVNAYTF. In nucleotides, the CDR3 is TGTGCCAGCAGGGAAGGGGGCGTCAATGCCTACACCTTC.

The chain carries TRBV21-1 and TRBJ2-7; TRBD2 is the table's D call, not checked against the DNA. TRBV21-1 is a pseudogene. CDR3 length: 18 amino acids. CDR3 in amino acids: CASNPGQGAAGGGYEQYF. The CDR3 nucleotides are TGTGCCAGCAACCCGGGACAGGGGGCCGCGGGAGGGGGCTACGAGCAGTACTTC.

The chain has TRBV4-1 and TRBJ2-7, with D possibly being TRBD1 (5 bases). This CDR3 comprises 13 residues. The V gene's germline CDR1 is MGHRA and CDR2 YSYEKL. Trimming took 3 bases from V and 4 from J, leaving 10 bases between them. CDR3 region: CASSHPRGYEQYF. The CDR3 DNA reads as TGCGCCAGCAGCCATCCAAGGGGATACGAGCAGTACTTC.

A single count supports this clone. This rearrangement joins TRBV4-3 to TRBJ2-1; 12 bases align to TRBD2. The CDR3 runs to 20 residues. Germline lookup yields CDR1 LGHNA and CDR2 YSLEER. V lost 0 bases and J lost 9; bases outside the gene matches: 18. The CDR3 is CASSQDNGLEGTSGSGEQFF. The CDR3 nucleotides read TGCGCCAGCAGCCAAGACAATGGGCTGGAAGGGACTAGCGGGTCGGGTGAGCAGTTCTTC.

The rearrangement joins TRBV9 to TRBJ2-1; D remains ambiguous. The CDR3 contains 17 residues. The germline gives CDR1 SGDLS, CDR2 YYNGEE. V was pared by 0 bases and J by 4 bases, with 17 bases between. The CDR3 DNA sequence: TGTGCCAGCAGCGTAGCCCTCCCAGTCATGGCTTACAATGAGCAGTTCTTC. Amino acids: CASSVALPVMAYNEQFF.

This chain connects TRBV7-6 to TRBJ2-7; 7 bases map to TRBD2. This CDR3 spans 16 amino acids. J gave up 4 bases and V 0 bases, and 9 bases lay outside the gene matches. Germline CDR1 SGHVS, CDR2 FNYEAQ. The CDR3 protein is CASSLAPREALYEQYF. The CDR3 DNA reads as TGTGCCAGCAGCTTAGCGCCACGGGAGGCCCTTTACGAGCAGTACTTC.

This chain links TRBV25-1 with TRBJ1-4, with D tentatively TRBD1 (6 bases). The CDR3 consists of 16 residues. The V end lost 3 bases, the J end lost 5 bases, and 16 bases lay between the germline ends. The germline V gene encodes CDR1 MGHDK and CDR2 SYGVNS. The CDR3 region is CASSDGQRALNEKLFF. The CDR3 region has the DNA TGTGCCAGCAGTGATGGACAGCGCGCCTTAAATGAAAAACTGTTTTTT.

This chain's CDR3 is CASRRLAGQMSSYNEQFF. The DNA for the CDR3 is TGTGCCAGCAGAAGGCTAGCGGGGCAAATGAGCTCCTACAATGAGCAGTTCTTC. The J gene is TRBJ2-1, the V gene TRBV4-2, with TRBD2 matching over 9 bases. This CDR3 has 18 residues. Unmatched junction bases numbered 12, after V lost 6 bases and J lost 0 bases. The germline V gene has CDR1 LGHNA and CDR2 YNFKEQ.

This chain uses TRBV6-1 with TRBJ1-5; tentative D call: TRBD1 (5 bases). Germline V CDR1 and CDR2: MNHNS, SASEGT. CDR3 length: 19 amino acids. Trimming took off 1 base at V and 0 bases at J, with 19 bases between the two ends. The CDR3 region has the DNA TGTGCCAGCAGTGAAGAGCAGGGTAGTATCGCTTATAGCAATCAGCCCCAGCATTTT. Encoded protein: CASSEEQGSIAYSNQPQHF.

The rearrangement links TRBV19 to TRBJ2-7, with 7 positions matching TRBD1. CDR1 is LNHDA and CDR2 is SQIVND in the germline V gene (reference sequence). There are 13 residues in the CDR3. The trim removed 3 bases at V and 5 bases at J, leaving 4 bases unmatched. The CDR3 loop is CASSMRGRNEQYF. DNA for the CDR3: TGTGCCAGTAGTATGAGGGGGCGGAACGAGCAGTACTTC.

The CDR3 loop is CASPRYRDRGYEQYF. As DNA, the CDR3 is TGTGCCAGCCCCCGGTACCGGGACAGGGGCTACGAGCAGTACTTC. This chain links TRBV6-6 with TRBJ2-7, with 10 bases lining up with TRBD1. CDR1 and CDR2 (germline): MNHNY, SVGAGI (reference sequence). The ends lost 8 bases at V and 3 bases at J; junction bases unmatched: 10. The CDR3 has 15 residues.

CDR3 sequence reads: CASKLLATPSDTQYF. Written as DNA, the CDR3 is TGTGCCAGCAAACTACTAGCAACCCCGTCAGATACGCAGTATTTT. This chain uses TRBV6-5 with TRBJ2-3; the D gene is possibly TRBD2 (6 bases). Germline V gene data show CDR1 as MNHEY and CDR2 as SVGAGI. Deletions cut 7 bases from V and 4 bases from J, with 18 bases between. This CDR3 is 15 amino acids long.

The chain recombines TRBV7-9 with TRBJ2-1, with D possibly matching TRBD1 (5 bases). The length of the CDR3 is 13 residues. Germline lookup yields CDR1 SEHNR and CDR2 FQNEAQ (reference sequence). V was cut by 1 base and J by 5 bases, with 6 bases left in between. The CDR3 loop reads CASSLEGNNEQFF. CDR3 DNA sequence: TGTGCCAGCAGCTTAGAGGGGAACAATGAGCAGTTCTTC.

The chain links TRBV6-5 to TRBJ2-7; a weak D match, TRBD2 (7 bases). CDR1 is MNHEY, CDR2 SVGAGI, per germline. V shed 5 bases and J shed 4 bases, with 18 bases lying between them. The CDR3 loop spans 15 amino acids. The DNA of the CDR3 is TGTGCCAGCAGTCGCTCGAGGGGGAGGGCTTACGAGCAGTACTTC. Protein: CASSRSRGRAYEQYF.

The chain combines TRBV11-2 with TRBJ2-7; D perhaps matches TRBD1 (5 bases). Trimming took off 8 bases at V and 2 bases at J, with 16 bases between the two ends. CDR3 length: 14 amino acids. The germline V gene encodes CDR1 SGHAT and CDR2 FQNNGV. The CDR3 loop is CASAESTGPYEQYF. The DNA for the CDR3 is TGTGCCAGCGCAGAAAGTACAGGACCCTACGAGCAGTACTTC. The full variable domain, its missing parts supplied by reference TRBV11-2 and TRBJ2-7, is EAGVAQSPRYKIIEKRQSVAFWCNPISGHATLYWYQQILGQGPKLLIQFQNNGVVDDSQLPKDRFSAERLKGVDSTLKIQPAKLEDSAVYLCASAESTGPYEQYFGPGTRLTVT.

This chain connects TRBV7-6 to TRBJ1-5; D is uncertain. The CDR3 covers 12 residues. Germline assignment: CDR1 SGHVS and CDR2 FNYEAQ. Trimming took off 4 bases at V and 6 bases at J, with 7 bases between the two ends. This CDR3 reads CASSSLGQPQHF. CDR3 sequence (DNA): TGTGCCAGCAGCTCCCTCGGTCAGCCCCAGCATTTT.